Presented here are 10 T cell receptor beta chains from one specimen sequenced in a study of cytomegalovirus exposure and HLA in healthy donors. Use of 60 Vbeta and 13 Jbeta primers characterized the PCR. The method was immunoSEQ multiplex PCR; TCRdb's version includes in-frame clones alone and lacks a portion of them. The table has under 55,000 clones, around 70% seen once. Sequencing was performed on PBMCs. Every receptor here comes from a man aged 18 to 29 in good health and CMV-seronegative.

The chain recombines TRBV5-4 with TRBJ2-7; TRBD1 matches at 10 bases. Germline V gives CDR1 SGHNT, CDR2 YYREEE (reference sequence). V lost 4 bases, J lost 2 bases, and 6 bases stayed unmatched. This CDR3 has 15 amino acids. CDR3 in DNA: TGTGCCAGCAGCCGCCGGGACAGGGGCACCTACGAGCAGTACTTC. Translating it yields CASSRRDRGTYEQYF.

A few counts support this clone. This chain links TRBV6-5 with TRBJ1-1; D remains unclear. The V and J ends lost 6 bases and 8 bases respectively, with 10 bases between them. CDR3 length: 11 amino acids. Germline V gene sequence: CDR1 MNHEY, CDR2 SVGAGI. The CDR3 sequence: CASSRGSEAFF. CDR3 coding DNA: TGTGCCAGCAGCCGAGGGTCGGAAGCTTTCTTT.

This clone was recorded only once. The gene calls are TRBV29-1 and TRBJ2-7; 8 nucleotides line up with TRBD1. CDR1 SQVTM and CDR2 ANQGSEA come from the germline V gene. CDR3 length equals 13 residues. J was trimmed by 0 bases and V by 6 bases; bases with no gene match: 4. The CDR3 coding sequence is TGCAGCGTGTGGACAGGGAGCTCCTACGAGCAGTACTTC. The encoded protein is CSVWTGSSYEQYF.

This clone was observed a few times. The gene calls are TRBV6-5 and TRBJ1-1; 7 bases match TRBD1. This CDR3 region has 14 residues. From germline, CDR1 is MNHEY and CDR2 SVGAGI. V shed 6 bases, J shed 2 bases, and the junction held 6 bases outside the gene matches. This chain's CDR3 is CASRRTGDNTEAFF. The CDR3 region has the DNA TGTGCCAGCAGGCGGACAGGAGATAACACTGAAGCTTTCTTT.

This clone was seen a single time. CDR3 coding DNA: TGTGCCAGCAGCTTAGCGCAGGGGAAAGGGGGTTCACCCCTCCACTTT. Protein: CASSLAQGKGGSPLHF. The rearrangement uses TRBV7-6 and TRBJ1-6; a possible D gene is TRBD1 (6 bases). Trimming stripped 0 bases from V and 9 bases from J, with 15 bases between. Per the germline V gene, CDR1 is SGHVS and CDR2 is FNYEAQ. The CDR3 spans 16 residues.

The chain has TRBV5-1 and TRBJ1-1, with TRBD1 matching over 7 bases. This CDR3 has 14 amino acids. The V and J ends lost 3 bases and 5 bases, in that order; junction bases with no gene match: 7. Germline CDR1 is SGHRS and CDR2 is YFSETQ. The CDR3 region is CASSWTRGSTEAFF. The CDR3 DNA reads as TGCGCCAGCAGCTGGACCAGGGGGTCGACTGAAGCTTTCTTT.

The rearrangement links TRBV6-5 to TRBJ2-3; TRBD1 agrees at 8 bases. The V gene end was trimmed by 2 bases and the J gene end by 3 bases; junction bases not matched to a gene: 7. Germline V lookup: CDR1 MNHEY, CDR2 SVGAGI. This CDR3 is built from 16 residues. The CDR3 DNA reads TGTGCCAGCAGTTACACACAGGGGGAGTTAACAGATACGCAGTATTTT. Amino acids: CASSYTQGELTDTQYF.

The CDR3 DNA sequence: TGCGCCAGCAGCCAAGACGGCAATCAGCCCCAGCATTTT. Its protein is CASSQDGNQPQHF. The chain links TRBV4-3 to TRBJ1-5; no clear D. This CDR3 is 13 amino acids long. Germline loops: CDR1 LGHNA, CDR2 YSLEER. V shed 0 bases and J shed 2 bases, with 2 bases lying between them.

This clone was observed a handful of times. This sequence joins TRBV10-3 and TRBJ1-1; possibly TRBD1 for D (6 bases). V was trimmed by 9 bases and J by 1 base, leaving 12 bases between them. Germline V gives CDR1 ENHRY, CDR2 SYGVKD. The CDR3 has 13 amino acids. CDR3 residues: CAITGHPNTEAFF. The DNA of the CDR3 is TGTGCCATTACGGGACACCCGAACACTGAAGCTTTCTTT.

The rearrangement uses TRBV30 and TRBJ2-1; TRBD2 matches 7 bases. Germline-derived CDR1 and CDR2 are GTSNPN and SVGIG (reference sequence). This CDR3 has 16 residues. V was clipped by 2 bases and J by 6 bases; unmatched bases: 13. CDR3 sequence: CAWSRTGTKALNEQFF. In nucleotides, the CDR3 is TGTGCCTGGAGTAGAACCGGGACTAAGGCTCTCAATGAGCAGTTCTTC.